The 25 T cell receptor beta chains below were found in one sample sequenced in a study of control samples from healthy donors and cancer patients. The method was immunoSEQ multiplex PCR; TCRdb's version includes in-frame clones alone and lacks a portion of them. The repertoire holds about 120,000 clones, with roughly nine tenths as singletons. The sequenced sample was PBMCs. Every receptor here comes from a woman aged 45-60 years with colorectal cancer.

This chain connects TRBV7-9 to TRBJ1-3; D is unclear. The V gene lost 1 base and the J gene lost 2 bases, with 6 bases spanning the gap. The CDR3 length is 14 residues. Germline-derived CDR1 and CDR2 are SEHNR and FQNEAQ (reference sequence). CDR3 residues: CASSLEGTGNTIYF. CDR3 sequence (DNA): TGTGCCAGCAGCTTAGAAGGAACTGGAAACACCATATATTTT.

The chain employs TRBV20-1 and TRBJ2-7; no firm D call. V lost 7 bases and J lost 6, with 13 bases in between. This CDR3 is built from 11 residues. CDR1 is DFQATT, CDR2 SNEGSKA, per germline (reference sequence). CDR3 sequence reads: CSGLLTFEQYF. The DNA of the CDR3 is TGCAGTGGGTTACTTACCTTCGAGCAGTACTTC.

Of note for this clone: The germline gene is not matched at one end of the junction; a read error may be the cause. The chain is built from TRBV7-2 and TRBJ2-4, with D perhaps assigned TRBD1 or TRBD2 (5 bases each). The germline V gene has CDR1 SGHTA and CDR2 FQGNSA. This CDR3 has 17 amino acids. The CDR3 nucleotides read TGTGCCAGCAACTTAAATCCCGCGTTGGGACGCCAAAACATTCAGTACTTC. This codes for CASNLNPALGRQNIQYF. Variable domain in full (rest from reference TRBV7-2 and TRBJ2-4): GAGVSQSPSNKVTEKGKDVELRCDPISGHTALYWYRQSLGQGLEFLIYFQGNSAPDKSGLPSDRFSAERTGGSVSTLTIQRTQQEDSAVYLCASNLNPALGRQNIQYFGAGTRLSVL.

The chain employs TRBV5-1 and TRBJ1-1; 7 bases line up with TRBD1. The CDR3 is 16 residues long. Germline-derived CDR1 and CDR2 are SGHRS and YFSETQ. V was pared by 4 bases and J by 0 bases, with 9 bases of the junction left unmatched. In DNA form, the CDR3 reads TGCGCCAGCAGCATTGGGACAGCATCTATGAACACTGAAGCTTTCTTT. Amino acid sequence: CASSIGTASMNTEAFF.

This sequence joins TRBV2 and TRBJ1-2, with D tentatively TRBD1 (5 bases). V was shortened by 6 bases and J by 4 bases, with 12 bases between the two germline ends. The germline V gene has CDR1 SNHLY and CDR2 FYNNEI. The length of the CDR3 is 13 residues. CDR3 in amino acids: CASRRQLTYGYTF. The CDR3 DNA sequence: TGTGCCAGCAGACGACAGCTGACCTATGGCTACACCTTC.

This chain connects TRBV7-8 to TRBJ2-5, with 9 bases that match TRBD2. J gave up 4 bases and V 3 bases, and 9 bases lay outside the gene matches. Germline V gene data show CDR1 as SGHVS and CDR2 as FQNEAQ. The CDR3 runs 16 residues. CDR3 nucleotide sequence: TGTGCCAGCAGCTTGCCATCTAGCGGGATGCGAGAGACCCAGTACTTC. Protein: CASSLPSSGMRETQYF.

CDR3 loop: CASMYPGANVLTF. The CDR3 nucleotides read TGTGCCAGCATGTATCCTGGGGCCAACGTCCTGACTTTC. The gene calls are TRBV2 and TRBJ2-6; no definite D call. Trimming cost V 7 bases and J 2 bases, with 6 bases left between them. Germline values: CDR1 SNHLY, CDR2 FYNNEI. The CDR3 covers 13 residues.

The rearrangement uses TRBV5-4 and TRBJ2-3; no definite D call. CDR3 size: 17 residues. V gave up 0 bases and J gave up 1 base, with 15 bases separating them. Germline CDR1 and CDR2: SGHNT and YYREEE (reference sequence). This CDR3 reads CASSLDSPFSGTDTQYF. The CDR3 DNA reads as TGTGCCAGCAGCTTGGATTCGCCGTTCAGCGGCACAGATACGCAGTATTTT.

This chain links TRBV5-3 with TRBJ1-4; D is undetermined. TRBV5-3 belongs to the ORF category, with a function that is uncertain. The CDR3 contains 21 residues. The V end was cut by 4 bases, the J end by 8 bases, with 36 bases between. The CDR3 loop reads CARSPLEWLSLVQSAGEKLFF. The CDR3 region has the DNA TGTGCCAGAAGCCCCCTGGAGTGGCTCAGCCTTGTACAGTCGGCGGGGGAAAAACTGTTTTTT.

V usage is TRBV18 and J usage is TRBJ1-5; D uncertain. Trimming shortened V by 6 bases and J by 1 base, and 7 bases separated the two germline ends. This CDR3 region has 13 residues. Germline V CDR1 and CDR2: KGHSH, LQKENI. The CDR3 DNA sequence: TGTGCCAGCTCCCAGAACAGCAATCAGCCCCAGCATTTT. Its protein product is CASSQNSNQPQHF.

This chain connects TRBV5-4 to TRBJ1-2, with D tentatively TRBD1 (5 bases). The CDR3 totals 14 residues. Germline CDR1 reads SGHNT; CDR2 reads YYREEE (reference sequence). V was trimmed by 0 bases and J by 8 bases, leaving 14 bases between them. CDR3 sequence (DNA): TGTGCCAGCAGCTTGGTGGGCCAGGGCGGAGGCTACACCTTC. Amino acids: CASSLVGQGGGYTF.

This sequence joins TRBV12-5 and TRBJ2-2, with 10 bases fitting TRBD2. Per the germline V gene, CDR1 is LGHNT and CDR2 is FRNRAP. Germline trimming cut 0 bases from V and 2 bases from J; bases unmatched to any gene: 9. There are 19 residues in the CDR3. DNA of the CDR3: TGTGCTAGTGGTTTGGTAGTTTCCCTAGCGGGGGATAACACCGGGGAGCTGTTTTTT. Protein: CASGLVVSLAGDNTGELFF.

The chain carries TRBV12-3 or TRBV12-4 and TRBJ1-5, with a possible D match to TRBD1 (5 bases). Trimming stripped 8 bases from V and 1 base from J, with 9 bases between. The CDR3 contains 13 residues. Here the CDR3 reads CASRGFSNQPQHF. CDR3 in DNA: TGTGCCAGCCGGGGGTTCAGCAATCAGCCCCAGCATTTT.

CDR3 protein: CASSEIRDNFRSTF. Here the CDR3 DNA reads TGTGCCAGCAGTGAAATAAGGGACAACTTTCGTTCCACCTTC. The V call is TRBV6-1, the J call TRBJ1-2, with a weak D call TRBD1 (6 bases). Germline CDR1 reads MNHNS; CDR2 reads SASEGT. The CDR3 has 14 residues. Trimming cost V 2 bases and J 13 bases, with 20 bases left between them.

This clone was seen a handful of times. The rearrangement links TRBV5-1 to TRBJ1-2, with D hard to call. The CDR3 runs to 15 residues. Germline V CDR1 and CDR2: SGHRS, YFSETQ. With 4 bases removed from V and 4 bases from J, the gap between germline ends came to 17 bases. CDR3 nucleotides: TGCGCCAGCAGCACCGGCGGTGGCCAGTTCTATGGCTACACCTTC. Its translation: CASSTGGGQFYGYTF.

The J gene is TRBJ2-1, the V gene TRBV7-3; 11 bases agree with TRBD2. The CDR3 consists of 17 residues. Germline values: CDR1 SGHTA, CDR2 FQGTGA. V lost 5 bases to trimming and J lost 3 bases; unmatched junction nucleotides: 9. DNA of the CDR3: TGTGCCAGCAGCCCCCGCCCTCTAGCGGGAGGCTACAATGAGCAGTTCTTC. Its translation: CASSPRPLAGGYNEQFF.

The J gene is TRBJ1-2, the V gene TRBV6-5, with D perhaps matching TRBD1 (5 bases). There are 15 residues in the CDR3. Germline CDR1 is MNHEY and CDR2 is SVGAGI. Deletions cut 6 bases from V and 3 bases from J, with 17 bases between. The CDR3 spells CASRAPPGAYYGYTF. The CDR3 DNA follows: TGTGCCAGCAGGGCGCCTCCCGGGGCTTACTATGGCTACACCTTC.

The CDR3 nucleotides read TGTGCCAGCAGGGAATTAGAGACCCAGTACTTC. It codes for CASRELETQYF. V is TRBV6-6 and J is TRBJ2-5, with unresolved D. V dropped 6 bases and J dropped 4 bases, with 6 bases sitting between them. The germline gives CDR1 MNHNY, CDR2 SVGAGI (reference sequence). The CDR3 has 11 amino acids.

This clone was seen only once. The chain employs TRBV28 and TRBJ2-7, with 7 bases lining up with TRBD2. Germline-derived CDR1 and CDR2 are MDHEN and SYDVKM. Trimming cost V 1 base and J 3 bases; bases outside gene matches: 6. CDR3 size: 15 residues. The CDR3 coding sequence is TGTGCCAGCAGTTTATCGGCGGGAGCAAACTACGAGCAGTACTTC. It codes for CASSLSAGANYEQYF.

The CDR3 DNA reads as TGTGCCAGTAGTCTGGAGGGATATGGCTACACCTTC. As protein: CASSLEGYGYTF. The chain links TRBV19 to TRBJ1-2; D unresolved. Trimming pared 5 bases from V and 5 bases from J, leaving 9 bases between. The CDR3 length is 12 residues. Per germline, CDR1 LNHDA and CDR2 SQIVND (reference sequence).

The chain uses TRBV5-1 and TRBJ1-4; no definite D call. The CDR3 totals 15 residues. The V and J ends lost 4 bases and 0 bases respectively, with 10 bases between them. CDR1 and CDR2 from the germline V gene are SGHRS and YFSETQ. The CDR3 DNA is TGCGCCAGCAGCCCGGACTTTGCAACTAATGAAAAACTGTTTTTT. As protein: CASSPDFATNEKLFF.

The V gene is TRBV3-1 (or the pseudogene TRBV3-2), the J gene TRBJ1-1, with a possible D match to TRBD1 (6 bases). The germline V and J ends were trimmed by 0 bases and 11 bases, with 13 bases remaining between them. Per germline, CDR1 LGHDT and CDR2 YNNKEL (reference sequence). This CDR3 has 13 amino acids. CDR3 nucleotide sequence: TGTGCCAGCAGCCAAGATTCATGGACAGTGGCTTTCTTT. This translates into CASSQDSWTVAFF.

The chain uses TRBV5-8 and TRBJ2-3; 13 positions agree with TRBD2. The junction had 6 bases not matched to a gene; V was cut back by 2 bases and J by 3 bases. The germline gives CDR1 SGHTS, CDR2 YDEGEE. This CDR3 is built from 17 residues. This CDR3 is CASSLRTSGGATDTQYF. The CDR3 DNA sequence: TGTGCCAGCAGCTTAAGGACTAGCGGGGGAGCTACAGATACGCAGTATTTT.

The CDR3 loop is CASSLDRTAYGYTF. In DNA form, the CDR3 reads TGTGCCAGCAGCTTGGACAGGACCGCTTATGGCTACACCTTC. This chain joins TRBV7-9 and TRBJ1-2, with 7 positions matching TRBD1. Germline V gene data show CDR1 as SEHNR and CDR2 as FQNEAQ (reference sequence). V was pared by 3 bases and J by 5 bases, with 6 bases of the junction left unmatched. The CDR3 totals 14 residues. Complete variable domain (other parts from reference TRBV7-9 and TRBJ1-2): DTGVSQNPRHKITKRGQNVTFRCDPISEHNRLYWYRQTLGQGPEFLTYFQNEAQLEKSRLLSDRFSAERPKGSFSTLEIQRTEQGDSAMYLCASSLDRTAYGYTFGSGTRLTVV.

This clone has a single count. The rearrangement links TRBV6-6 to TRBJ2-2; 11 bases fit TRBD1. The CDR3 extends over 16 amino acids. Trimming cost V 4 bases and J 2 bases; bases outside gene matches: 3. Germline assignment: CDR1 MNHNY and CDR2 SVGAGI (reference sequence). The CDR3 is CASSFRTGGNTGELFF. The CDR3 DNA follows: TGTGCCAGCAGTTTTAGGACAGGGGGCAACACCGGGGAGCTGTTTTTT.